The present T cell receptor beta chain was sequenced within a study of technical replicates of blood from a few donors. Libraries were prepared by immunoSEQ multiplex PCR; TCRdb keeps only in-frame clonotypes and omits some of them. The sample shows 55,000 to 60,000 clones, around 93% of them seen only once. The CDR3 runs to 14 residues. In germline, CDR1 is SGDLS, CDR2 YYNGEE. V lost 4 bases to trimming and J lost 4 bases, with 15 bases between them. Material for sequencing was PBMCs. The chain uses TRBV9 and TRBJ2-7, with no clear D. This TCR came from a human donor in good health. Some clones in this sample may be carry-over from other donors' samples. The CDR3, as DNA: TGTGCCAGCAGCAGAGGAGCCGCTATGTACGAGCAGTACTTC. The encoded protein is CASSRGAAMYEQYF.